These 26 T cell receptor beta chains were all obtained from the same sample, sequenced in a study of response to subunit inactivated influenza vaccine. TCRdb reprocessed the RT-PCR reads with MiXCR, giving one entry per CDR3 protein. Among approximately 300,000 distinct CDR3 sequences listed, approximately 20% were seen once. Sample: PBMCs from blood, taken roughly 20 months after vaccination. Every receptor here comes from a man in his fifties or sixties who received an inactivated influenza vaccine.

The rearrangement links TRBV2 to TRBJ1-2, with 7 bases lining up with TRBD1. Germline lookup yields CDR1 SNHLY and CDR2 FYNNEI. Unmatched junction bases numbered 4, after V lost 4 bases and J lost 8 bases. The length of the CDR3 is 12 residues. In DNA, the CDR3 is TGTGCCAGCAGTGTGGACAGGCGAGGCTACACCTTC. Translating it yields CASSVDRRGYTF.

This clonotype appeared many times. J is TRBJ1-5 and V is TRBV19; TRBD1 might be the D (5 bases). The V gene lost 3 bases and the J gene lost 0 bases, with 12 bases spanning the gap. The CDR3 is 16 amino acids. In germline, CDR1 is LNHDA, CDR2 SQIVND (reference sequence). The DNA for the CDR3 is TGTGCCAGTAGTATCCGGACACGGGGTAGCAATCAGCCCCAGCATTTT. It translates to CASSIRTRGSNQPQHF.

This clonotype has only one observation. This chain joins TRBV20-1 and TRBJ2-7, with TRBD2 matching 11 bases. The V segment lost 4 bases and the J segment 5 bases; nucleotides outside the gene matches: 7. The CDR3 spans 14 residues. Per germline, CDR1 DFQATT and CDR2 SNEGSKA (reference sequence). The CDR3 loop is CSAKTSGSRHEQYF. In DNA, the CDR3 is TGCAGTGCTAAAACTAGCGGGAGTAGACACGAGCAGTACTTC.

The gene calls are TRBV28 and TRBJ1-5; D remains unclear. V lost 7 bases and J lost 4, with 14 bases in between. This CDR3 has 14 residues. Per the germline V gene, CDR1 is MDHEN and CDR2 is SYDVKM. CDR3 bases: TGTGCCAGCACCCTGGAGGTGGCGAATCAGCCCCAGCATTTT. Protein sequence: CASTLEVANQPQHF. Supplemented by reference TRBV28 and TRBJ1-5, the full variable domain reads DVKVTQSSRYLVKRTGEKVFLECVQDMDHENMFWYRQDPGLGLRLIYFSYDVKMKEKGDIPEGYSVSREKKERFSLILESASTNQTSMYLCASTLEVANQPQHFGDGTRLSIL.

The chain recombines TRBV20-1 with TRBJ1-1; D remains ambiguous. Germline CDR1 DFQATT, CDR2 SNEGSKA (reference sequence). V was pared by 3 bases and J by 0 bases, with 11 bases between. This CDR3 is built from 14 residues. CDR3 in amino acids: CSASIPGMNTEAFF. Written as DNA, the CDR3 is TGCAGTGCTAGTATCCCGGGCATGAACACTGAAGCTTTCTTT.

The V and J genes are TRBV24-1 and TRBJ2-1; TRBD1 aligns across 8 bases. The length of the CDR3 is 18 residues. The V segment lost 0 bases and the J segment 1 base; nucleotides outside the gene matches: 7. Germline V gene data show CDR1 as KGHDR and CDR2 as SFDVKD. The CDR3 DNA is TGTGCCACCAGTGATTTGCGGACCGACAGGGGATCCTACAATGAGCAGTTCTTC. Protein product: CATSDLRTDRGSYNEQFF.

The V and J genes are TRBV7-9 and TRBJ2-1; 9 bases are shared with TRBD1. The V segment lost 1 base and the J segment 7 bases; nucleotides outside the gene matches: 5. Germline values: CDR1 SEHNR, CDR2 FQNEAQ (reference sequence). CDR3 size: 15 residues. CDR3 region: CASSLGTGVGNEQFF. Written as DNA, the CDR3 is TGTGCCAGCAGCTTAGGGACAGGGGTAGGTAATGAGCAGTTCTTC.

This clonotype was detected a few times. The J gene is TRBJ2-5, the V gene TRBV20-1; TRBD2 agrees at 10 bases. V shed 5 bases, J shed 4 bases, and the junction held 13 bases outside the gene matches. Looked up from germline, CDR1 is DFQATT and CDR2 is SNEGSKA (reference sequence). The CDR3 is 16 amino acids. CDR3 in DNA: TGCAGTGCTCAAAGAGGGCTAGCGGGGGTTCGAGAGACCCAGTACTTC. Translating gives CSAQRGLAGVRETQYF.

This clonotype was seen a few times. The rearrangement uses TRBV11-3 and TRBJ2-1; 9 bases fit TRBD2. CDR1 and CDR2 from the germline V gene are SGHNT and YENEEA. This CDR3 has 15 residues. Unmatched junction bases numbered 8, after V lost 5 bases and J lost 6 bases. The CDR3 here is CASSGGGRAGNEQFF. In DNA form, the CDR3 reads TGTGCCAGCAGCGGTGGCGGGAGGGCGGGCAATGAGCAGTTCTTC.

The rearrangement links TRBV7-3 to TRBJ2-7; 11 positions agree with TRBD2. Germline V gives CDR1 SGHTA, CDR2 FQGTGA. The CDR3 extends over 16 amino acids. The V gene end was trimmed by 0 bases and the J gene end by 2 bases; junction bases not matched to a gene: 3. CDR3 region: CASSLTRLAGTYEQYF. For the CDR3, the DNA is TGTGCCAGCAGCTTAACGAGACTAGCGGGGACCTACGAGCAGTACTTC.

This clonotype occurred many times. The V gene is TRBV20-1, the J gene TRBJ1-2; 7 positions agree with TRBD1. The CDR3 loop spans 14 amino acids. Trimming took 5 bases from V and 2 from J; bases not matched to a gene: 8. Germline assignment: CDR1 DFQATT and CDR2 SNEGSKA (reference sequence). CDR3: CSAPDREGNYGYTF. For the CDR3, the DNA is TGCAGTGCTCCTGACAGGGAAGGAAACTATGGCTACACCTTC.

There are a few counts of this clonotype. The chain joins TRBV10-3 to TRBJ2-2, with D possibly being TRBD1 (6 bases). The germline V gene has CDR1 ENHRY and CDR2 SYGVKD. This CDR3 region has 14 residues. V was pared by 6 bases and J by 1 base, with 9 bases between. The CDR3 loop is CAIRETGNTGELFF. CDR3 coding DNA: TGTGCCATCAGGGAGACAGGGAACACCGGGGAGCTGTTTTTT.

The CDR3 sequence is CASRVTVPSYEQYF. The CDR3 coding sequence is TGTGCCAGCAGGGTGACAGTTCCCTCCTACGAGCAGTACTTC. This chain uses TRBV2 with TRBJ2-7; the D gene is possibly TRBD1 (5 bases). This CDR3 contains 14 residues. Germline CDR1 and CDR2: SNHLY and FYNNEI. The V gene lost 6 bases and the J gene lost 0 bases, with 12 bases spanning the gap.

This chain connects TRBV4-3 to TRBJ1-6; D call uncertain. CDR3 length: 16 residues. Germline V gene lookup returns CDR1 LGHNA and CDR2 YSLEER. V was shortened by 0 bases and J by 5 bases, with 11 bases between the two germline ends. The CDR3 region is CASSQDGSQNNSPLHF. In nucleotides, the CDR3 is TGCGCCAGCAGCCAAGATGGCTCACAGAATAATTCACCCCTCCACTTT.

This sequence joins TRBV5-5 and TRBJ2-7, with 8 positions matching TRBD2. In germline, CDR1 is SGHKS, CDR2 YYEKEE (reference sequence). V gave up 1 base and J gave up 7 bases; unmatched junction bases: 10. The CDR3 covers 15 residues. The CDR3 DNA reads TGTGCCAGCAGCTTGACGACGGGAGGGCCCTTGGAGCAGTACTTC. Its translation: CASSLTTGGPLEQYF.

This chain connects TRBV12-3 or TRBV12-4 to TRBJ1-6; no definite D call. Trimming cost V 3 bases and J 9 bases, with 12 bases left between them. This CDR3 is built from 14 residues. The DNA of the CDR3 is TGTGCCAGCAGTTTGGGCAGTACGGGTTCACCCCTCCACTTT. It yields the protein CASSLGSTGSPLHF.

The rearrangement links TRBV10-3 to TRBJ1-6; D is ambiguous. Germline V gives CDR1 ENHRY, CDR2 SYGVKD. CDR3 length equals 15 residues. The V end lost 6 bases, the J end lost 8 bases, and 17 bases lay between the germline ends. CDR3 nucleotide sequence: TGTGCCATCAGGGAAAAAGAACCCGGAGATTCACCCCTCCACTTT. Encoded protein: CAIREKEPGDSPLHF.

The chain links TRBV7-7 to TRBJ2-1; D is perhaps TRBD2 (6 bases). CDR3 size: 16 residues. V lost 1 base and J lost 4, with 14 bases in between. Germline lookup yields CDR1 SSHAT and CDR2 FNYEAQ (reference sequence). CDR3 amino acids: CASSLEAGLGYNEQFF. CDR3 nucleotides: TGTGCCAGCAGCTTAGAGGCGGGGTTAGGTTACAATGAGCAGTTCTTC.

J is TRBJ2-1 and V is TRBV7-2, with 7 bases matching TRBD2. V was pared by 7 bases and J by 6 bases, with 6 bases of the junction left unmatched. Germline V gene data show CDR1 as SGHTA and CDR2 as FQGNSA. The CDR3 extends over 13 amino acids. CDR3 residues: CASTSRTSNEQFF. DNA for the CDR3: TGTGCCAGCACGTCCCGGACTAGCAATGAGCAGTTCTTC. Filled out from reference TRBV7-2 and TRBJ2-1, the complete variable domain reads GAGVSQSPSNKVTEKGKDVELRCDPISGHTALYWYRQSLGQGLEFLIYFQGNSAPDKSGLPSDRFSAERTGGSVSTLTIQRTQQEDSAVYLCASTSRTSNEQFFGPGTRLTVL.

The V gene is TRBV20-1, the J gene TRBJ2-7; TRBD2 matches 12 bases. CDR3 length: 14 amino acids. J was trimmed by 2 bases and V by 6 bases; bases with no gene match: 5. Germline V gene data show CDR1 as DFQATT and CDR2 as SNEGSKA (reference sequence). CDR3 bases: TGCAGTGCCAGGACTAGCGGGACTACCTACGAGCAGTACTTC. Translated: CSARTSGTTYEQYF.

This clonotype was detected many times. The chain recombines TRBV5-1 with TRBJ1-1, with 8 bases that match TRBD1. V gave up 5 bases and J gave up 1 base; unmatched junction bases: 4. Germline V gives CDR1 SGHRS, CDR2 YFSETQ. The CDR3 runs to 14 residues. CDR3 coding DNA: TGCGCCAGCAGACAGGGGGTGACGAACACTGAAGCTTTCTTT. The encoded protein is CASRQGVTNTEAFF.

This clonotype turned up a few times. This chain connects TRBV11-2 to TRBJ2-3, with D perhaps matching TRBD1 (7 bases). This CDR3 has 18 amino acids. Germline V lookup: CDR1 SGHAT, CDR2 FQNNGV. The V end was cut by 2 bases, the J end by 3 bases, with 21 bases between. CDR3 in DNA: TGTGCCAGCAGCTTACTGTGGTCACAGGGGAGGAGGACAGATACGCAGTATTTT. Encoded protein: CASSLLWSQGRRTDTQYF.

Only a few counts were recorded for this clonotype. The CDR3 spells CASSQDRGNTGNTIYF. For the CDR3, the DNA is TGTGCCAGCTCACAGGACAGGGGGAACACTGGAAACACCATATATTTT. The gene calls are TRBV18 and TRBJ1-3; 10 nucleotides match TRBD1. Germline lookup yields CDR1 KGHSH and CDR2 LQKENI. This CDR3 has 16 residues. Germline trimming cut 4 bases from V and 2 bases from J; bases unmatched to any gene: 5.

This CDR3 is CASSHRLAGVITDTQYF. The CDR3, as DNA: TGTGCCAGCAGTCACCGCTTAGCGGGGGTTATCACAGATACGCAGTATTTT. The chain joins TRBV27 to TRBJ2-3; 9 nucleotides match TRBD2. The length of the CDR3 is 17 residues. Trimming at V came to 5 bases and at J to 2 bases, leaving 11 bases not matched to a gene. Germline CDR1 reads MNHEY; CDR2 reads SMNVEV (reference sequence).

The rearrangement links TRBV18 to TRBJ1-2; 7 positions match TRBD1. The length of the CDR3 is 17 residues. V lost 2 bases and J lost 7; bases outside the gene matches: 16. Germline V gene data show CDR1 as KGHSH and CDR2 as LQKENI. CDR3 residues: CASSPSGSDREYGGYTF. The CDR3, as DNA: TGTGCCAGCTCACCATCTGGGTCTGACAGGGAGTACGGTGGCTACACCTTC.

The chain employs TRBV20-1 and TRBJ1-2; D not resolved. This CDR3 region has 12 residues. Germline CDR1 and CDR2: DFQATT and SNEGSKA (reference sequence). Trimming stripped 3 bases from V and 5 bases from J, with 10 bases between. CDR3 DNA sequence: TGCAGTGCTAGTTCCGGATCTTATGGCTACACCTTC. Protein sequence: CSASSGSYGYTF.